The next 16 T cell receptor beta chains were all read from a single sample in a study of identical twins. TCRdb reprocessed the 5' RACE reads via MiXCR and lists one record per CDR3 protein. The sample holds some 600,000 distinct CDR3 sequences, 7.1% seen once. These data also formed part of another study, on yellow fever vaccine responses in identical twins.

Sequencing was performed on PBMCs. The receptors originated from a woman between 18 and 29 years old in good health.

Turning to this clonotype: This sequence may be a read error, since a much larger clone differs from it by one base. The chain uses TRBV5-6 and TRBJ2-6; D gene uncertain. The CDR3 totals 21 residues. With 0 bases removed from V and 1 base from J, the gap between germline ends came to 23 bases. The V gene's germline CDR1 is SGHDT and CDR2 YYEEEE. The CDR3 sequence is CASSLEFFRCGLGSGANVLTF. The CDR3 region has the DNA TGTGCCAGCAGCTTGGAGTTCTTCCGCTGCGGCCTGGGGTCTGGGGCCAACGTCCTGACTTTC. Together with reference TRBV5-6 and TRBJ2-6, the CDR3 gives the full variable domain: DAGVTQSPTHLIKTRGQQVTLRCSPKSGHDTVSWYQQALGQGPQFIFQYYEEEERQRGNFPDRFSGHQFPNYSSELNVNALLLGDSALYLCASSLEFFRCGLGSGANVLTFGAGSRLTVL.

The gene calls are TRBV6-4 and TRBJ2-1; 11 nucleotides line up with TRBD1. After removal of 8 bases from V and 7 bases from J, the junction contained 7 bases not matched to a gene. CDR3 length: 14 residues. CDR1 is MRHNA, CDR2 SNTAGT, per germline. CDR3 nucleotide sequence: TGTGCCAGCGGCCCGGGACAGGGGGTGAATGAGCAGTTCTTC. This encodes CASGPGQGVNEQFF.

This clonotype occurred many times. The V gene is TRBV9, the J gene TRBJ2-7; D could derive from TRBD1 or TRBD2 (5 bases each). In germline, CDR1 is SGDLS, CDR2 YYNGEE. Trimming stripped 0 bases from V and 6 bases from J, with 10 bases between. This CDR3 comprises 13 residues. CDR3 sequence (DNA): TGTGCCAGCAGCGTAGGGGACGGAGGCGAGCAGTACGTC. Translating gives CASSVGDGGEQYV.

This clonotype was seen many times. The rearrangement links TRBV12-3 or TRBV12-4 to TRBJ2-3; 7 bases agree with TRBD2. The trim removed 6 bases at V and 1 base at J, leaving 10 bases unmatched. The CDR3 length is 16 residues. The CDR3 is CASRRQAGIGTDTQYF. DNA of the CDR3: TGTGCCAGCAGGAGACAAGCGGGGATAGGCACAGATACGCAGTATTTT.

The J gene is TRBJ2-5, the V gene TRBV2, with D tentatively TRBD1 (6 bases). This CDR3 has 15 residues. Germline CDR1 and CDR2: SNHLY and FYNNEI. V lost 1 base and J lost 1, with 10 bases in between. The CDR3 loop reads CASSEDTGPQETQYF. CDR3 in DNA: TGTGCCAGCAGTGAAGACACAGGGCCCCAAGAGACCCAGTACTTC.

The chain couples TRBV15 to TRBJ2-6, with no clear D. Per the germline V gene, CDR1 is LNHNV and CDR2 is YYDKDF (reference sequence). CDR3 length equals 14 residues. V lost 7 bases, J lost 3 bases, and 10 bases lay in between. The CDR3 is CATTSLVGANVLTF. CDR3 sequence (DNA): TGTGCCACCACTTCCTTAGTTGGGGCCAACGTCCTGACTTTC.

V gene TRBV5-1 combines with J gene TRBJ2-7, with TRBD2 identical over 7 bases. Germline loops: CDR1 SGHRS, CDR2 YFSETQ. The CDR3 spans 14 residues. Trimming at V came to 4 bases and at J to 7 bases, leaving 11 bases not matched to a gene. CDR3: CASSPWASGEEQYF. The CDR3 bases are TGCGCCAGCAGCCCCTGGGCTAGCGGTGAAGAGCAGTACTTC.

This clonotype was seen a few times. J is TRBJ2-7 and V is TRBV20-1; possibly TRBD2 for D (6 bases). Trimming shortened V by 0 bases and J by 3 bases, and 15 bases separated the two germline ends. The CDR3 is 15 amino acids. The V gene's germline CDR1 is DFQATT and CDR2 SNEGSKA (reference sequence). This chain's CDR3 is CSARDVGGADYEQYF. DNA of the CDR3: TGCAGTGCTAGAGATGTGGGCGGGGCTGACTACGAGCAGTACTTC.

This clonotype showed up just a few times. The chain couples TRBV4-2 to TRBJ2-7; unclear D gene. The V end was cut by 0 bases, the J end by 2 bases, with 5 bases between. Germline V CDR1 and CDR2: LGHNA, YNFKEQ. The CDR3 totals 13 residues. Written as DNA, the CDR3 is TGTGCCAGCAGCCAAGAGAGCCCCTACGAGCAGTACTTC. Its translation is CASSQESPYEQYF.

This clonotype was observed a few times. The J gene is TRBJ1-4, the V gene TRBV6-5, with TRBD1 as a possible D gene (5 bases). Germline loops: CDR1 MNHEY, CDR2 SVGAGI. The CDR3 is 14 amino acids. Trimming took off 3 bases at V and 6 bases at J, with 11 bases between the two ends. DNA of the CDR3: TGTGCCAGCAGTTATGGGGGGGAGCATGAAAAACTGTTTTTT. Translating gives CASSYGGEHEKLFF.

This clonotype appeared many times. The rearrangement uses TRBV5-6 and TRBJ2-1, with D perhaps TRBD1 or TRBD2 (5 bases each). Trimming removed 4 bases at V and 5 bases at J, with 7 bases between. The V gene's germline CDR1 is SGHDT and CDR2 YYEEEE. This CDR3 is 12 amino acids long. The CDR3 DNA sequence: TGTGCCAGCAGCCCGGGACACAATGAGCAGTTCTTC. Amino acids: CASSPGHNEQFF.

This clonotype was seen a handful of times. The rearrangement links TRBV6-5 to TRBJ2-7, with TRBD2 matching over 9 bases. The CDR3 sequence is 19 residues long. The germline V gene has CDR1 MNHEY and CDR2 SVGAGI. Losses at the gene ends were 4 bases for V and 1 base for J; bases not matched to a gene: 17. CDR3 in amino acids: CASSLVGWVVAGESYEQYF. As DNA, the CDR3 is TGTGCCAGCAGTTTAGTCGGTTGGGTTGTAGCGGGAGAATCCTACGAGCAGTACTTC.

The V gene is TRBV12-3 or TRBV12-4, the J gene TRBJ2-1; TRBD2 matches 11 bases. The CDR3 runs 17 residues. The V gene end was trimmed by 1 base and the J gene end by 0 bases; junction bases not matched to a gene: 2. CDR3 sequence reads: CASSLVGLAGSYNEQFF. Here the CDR3 DNA reads TGTGCCAGCAGTTTAGTTGGACTAGCGGGCTCCTACAATGAGCAGTTCTTC.

In this sample, this clonotype turned up many times. The chain recombines TRBV9 with TRBJ1-2, with D possibly TRBD1 on 6 matching bases. Trimming left V 1 base short and J 4 bases short, with 8 bases between. CDR3 length equals 13 residues. CDR1 is SGDLS, CDR2 YYNGEE, per germline. The CDR3 coding sequence is TGTGCCAGCAGCGTAACAGGGATCTATGGCTACACCTTC. Amino acids: CASSVTGIYGYTF.

This clonotype has just a few counts. The J gene is TRBJ2-6, the V gene TRBV6-1; perhaps TRBD1 as D (5 bases). The V and J ends lost 5 bases and 0 bases respectively, with 11 bases between them. CDR3 length: 16 residues. Germline loops: CDR1 MNHNS, CDR2 SASEGT. This CDR3 reads CASSNPDSSGANVLTF. Here the CDR3 DNA reads TGTGCCAGCAGTAATCCCGACAGCTCTGGGGCCAACGTCCTGACTTTC.

The rearrangement uses TRBV27 and TRBJ2-7; unclear D gene. CDR1 MNHEY and CDR2 SMNVEV come from the germline V gene (reference sequence). Trimming left V 3 bases short and J 2 bases short, with 8 bases between. The CDR3 is 13 residues long. CDR3 DNA: TGTGCCAGCAGTTTGTCCCTCACCTACGAGCAGTACTTC. This codes for CASSLSLTYEQYF.